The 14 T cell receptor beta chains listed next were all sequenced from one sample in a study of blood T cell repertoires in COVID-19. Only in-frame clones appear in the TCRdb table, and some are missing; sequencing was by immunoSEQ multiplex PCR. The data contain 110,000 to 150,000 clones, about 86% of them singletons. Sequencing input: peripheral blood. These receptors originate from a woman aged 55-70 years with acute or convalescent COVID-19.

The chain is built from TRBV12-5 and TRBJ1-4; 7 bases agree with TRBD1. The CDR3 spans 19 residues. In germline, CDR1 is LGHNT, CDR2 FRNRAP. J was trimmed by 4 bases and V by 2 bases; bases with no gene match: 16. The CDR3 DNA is TGTGCTAGTGGTTTGATGACAGGGAGGAGGACGAAGGATAATGAAAAACTGTTTTTT. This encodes CASGLMTGRRTKDNEKLFF. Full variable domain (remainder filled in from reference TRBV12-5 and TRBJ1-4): DARVTQTPRHKVTEMGQEVTMRCQPILGHNTVFWYRQTMMQGLELLAYFRNRAPLDDSGMPKDRFSAEMPDATLATLKIQPSEPRDSAVYFCASGLMTGRRTKDNEKLFFGSGTQLSVL.

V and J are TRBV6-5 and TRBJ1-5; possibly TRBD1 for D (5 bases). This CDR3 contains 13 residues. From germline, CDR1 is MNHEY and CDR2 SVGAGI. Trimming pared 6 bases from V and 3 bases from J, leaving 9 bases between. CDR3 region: CASSRQNNQPQHF. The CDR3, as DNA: TGTGCCAGCAGCAGACAGAACAATCAGCCCCAGCATTTT.

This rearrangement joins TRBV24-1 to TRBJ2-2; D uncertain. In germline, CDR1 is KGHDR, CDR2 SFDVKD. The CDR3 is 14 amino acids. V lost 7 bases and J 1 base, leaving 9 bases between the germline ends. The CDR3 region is CATSPTGNTGELFF. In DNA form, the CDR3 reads TGTGCCACCAGCCCAACGGGGAACACCGGGGAGCTGTTTTTT.

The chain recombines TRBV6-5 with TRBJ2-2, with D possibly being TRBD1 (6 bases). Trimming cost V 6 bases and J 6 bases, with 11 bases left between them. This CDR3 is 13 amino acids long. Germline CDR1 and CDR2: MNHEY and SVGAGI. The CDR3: CASSQNRAGELFF. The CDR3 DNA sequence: TGTGCCAGCAGCCAAAACAGGGCCGGGGAGCTGTTTTTT.

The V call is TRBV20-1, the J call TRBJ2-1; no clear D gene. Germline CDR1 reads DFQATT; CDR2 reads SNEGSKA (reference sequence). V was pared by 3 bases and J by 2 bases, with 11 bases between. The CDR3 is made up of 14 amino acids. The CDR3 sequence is CSASHSTAYNEQFF. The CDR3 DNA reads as TGCAGTGCTAGTCACTCTACAGCCTACAATGAGCAGTTCTTC.

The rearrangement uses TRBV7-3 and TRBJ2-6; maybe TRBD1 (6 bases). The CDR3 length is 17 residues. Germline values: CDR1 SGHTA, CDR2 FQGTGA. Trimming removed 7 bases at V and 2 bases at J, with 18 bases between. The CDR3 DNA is TGTGCCAGCACCAGGGACAATGTCGGGGCTGGGGCCAACGTCCTGACTTTC. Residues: CASTRDNVGAGANVLTF.

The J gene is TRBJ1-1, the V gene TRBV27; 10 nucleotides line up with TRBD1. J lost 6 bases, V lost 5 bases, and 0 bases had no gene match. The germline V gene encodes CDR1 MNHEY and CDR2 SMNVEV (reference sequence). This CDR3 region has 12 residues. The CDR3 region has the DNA TGTGCCAGCAGTGGGACAGGGGCTGAAGCTTTCTTT. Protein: CASSGTGAEAFF.

CDR3 loop: CASSRLGGRGGSEAFF. DNA of the CDR3: TGTGCCAGTAGTAGGCTGGGCGGAAGGGGGGGCTCTGAAGCTTTCTTT. J is TRBJ1-1 and V is TRBV19; maybe TRBD1 (6 bases). V dropped 4 bases and J dropped 6 bases, with 21 bases sitting between them. Germline CDR1 is LNHDA and CDR2 is SQIVND (reference sequence). The CDR3 is 16 residues long.

In DNA, the CDR3 is TGCAGCGCAGGACAGCTATCTAACTATGGCTACACCTTC. Translating gives CSAGQLSNYGYTF. This chain joins TRBV29-1 and TRBJ1-2; the D gene is possibly TRBD1 (6 bases). Germline V gene sequence: CDR1 SQVTM, CDR2 ANQGSEA. There are 13 residues in the CDR3. V was trimmed by 7 bases and J by 0 bases, leaving 12 bases between them. The full variable domain, rest sourced from reference TRBV29-1 and TRBJ1-2, is SAVISQKPSRDICQRGTSLTIQCQVDSQVTMMFWYRQQPGQSLTLIATANQGSEATYESGFVIDKFPISRPNLTFSTLTVSNMSPEDSSIYLCSAGQLSNYGYTFGSGTRLTVV.

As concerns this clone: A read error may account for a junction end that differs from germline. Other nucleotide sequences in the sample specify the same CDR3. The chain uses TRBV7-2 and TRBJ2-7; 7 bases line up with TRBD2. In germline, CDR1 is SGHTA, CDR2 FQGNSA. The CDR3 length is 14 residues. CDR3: CASSLGGRDYEQYF. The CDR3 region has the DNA TGTGCCAGCAGCTTAGGAGGCAGGGACTACGAGCAATACTTC. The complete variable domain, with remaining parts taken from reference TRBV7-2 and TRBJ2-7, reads GAGVSQSPSNKVTEKGKDVELRCDPISGHTALYWYRQSLGQGLEFLIYFQGNSAPDKSGLPSDRFSAERTGGSVSTLTIQRTQQEDSAVYLCASSLGGRDYEQYFGPGTRLTVT.

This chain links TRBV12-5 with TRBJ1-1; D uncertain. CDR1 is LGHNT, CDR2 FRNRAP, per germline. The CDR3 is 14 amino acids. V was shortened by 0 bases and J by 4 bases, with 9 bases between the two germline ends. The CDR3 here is CASGLVPPGTEAFF. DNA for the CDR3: TGTGCTAGTGGTTTGGTACCCCCGGGCACTGAAGCTTTCTTT.

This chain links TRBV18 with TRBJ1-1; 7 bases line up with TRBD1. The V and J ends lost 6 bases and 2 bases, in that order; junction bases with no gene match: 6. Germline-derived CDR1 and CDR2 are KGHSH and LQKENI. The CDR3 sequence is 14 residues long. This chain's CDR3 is CASSLGGSNTEAFF. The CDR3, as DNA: TGTGCCAGCTCTCTAGGGGGCTCTAACACTGAAGCTTTCTTT.

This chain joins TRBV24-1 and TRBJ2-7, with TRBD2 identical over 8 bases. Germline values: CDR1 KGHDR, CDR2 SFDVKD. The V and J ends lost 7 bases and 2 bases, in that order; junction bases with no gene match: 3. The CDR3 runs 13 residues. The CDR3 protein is CATSPGLAYEQYF. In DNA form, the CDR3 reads TGTGCCACCAGCCCGGGACTAGCCTACGAGCAGTACTTC.

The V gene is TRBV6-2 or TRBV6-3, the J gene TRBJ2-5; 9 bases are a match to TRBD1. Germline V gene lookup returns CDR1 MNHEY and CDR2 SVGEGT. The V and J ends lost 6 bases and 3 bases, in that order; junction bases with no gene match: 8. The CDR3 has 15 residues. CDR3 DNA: TGTGCCAGCAGCTGGGACAGGGTAAGCGAAGAGACCCAGTACTTC. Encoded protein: CASSWDRVSEETQYF.